What follows is one TCR beta chain and its context. What it recognizes is unknown. The data were obtained in a study of Tregs in tolerant kidney transplant recipients. Study-wide results and limits: Antigen-driven expansion was suggested because donor-specific Tregs expanded more than all Tregs in tolerant patients. Few patients were studied, so findings need validation in larger groups.

Thawed PBMCs were FACS-sorted into unstimulated CD4+CD25+CD127- regulatory T cells, CD4+CD25- non-regulatory cells, CD4 and CD8 cells. The assay was immunoSEQ multiplex PCR, and TCRdb's table has in-frame clones only and misses some. In the table there are about 110,000 clones, roughly 90% of which are singletons. V lost 3 bases, J lost 3 bases, and 7 bases stayed unmatched. There are 16 residues in the CDR3. CDR1 LNHDA and CDR2 SQIVND come from the germline V gene (reference sequence). The rearrangement joins TRBV19 to TRBJ2-1, with TRBD1 matching 8 bases. The sequence came from a human donor who received a combined kidney and bone marrow transplant. The starting material was CD4+ T cells from blood, obtained before the transplant. The CDR3 nucleotides read TGTGCCAGTAGTATCACAGGGGGAATGGTCTACAATGAGCAGTTCTTC. It translates to CASSITGGMVYNEQFF.